These T cell receptor beta chains were read from a single sample in a study of shared clonotypes between healthy human individuals. Clones were sequenced by immunoSEQ multiplex PCR, and TCRdb holds only the in-frame ones, with some missing. The sample contains about 2.2 million clones, around 95% of which appear only once. Sequencing input: naive CD8+ T cells from PBMCs. The receptors derive from a young man in good health. Some clones in this sample may be carry-over from other donors' samples. CDR3s include the opening cysteine and the closing phenylalanine or tryptophan. The D gene is left open where the match is weak. For some rows the clone size is stated as once, few or many, or as a class when expanded; others skip it.

j_call	v_call	clone_size	d_call	cdr3_nt	cdr3_aa
TRBJ2-1	TRBV19	NA	TRBD1	TGTGCCAGTAGCCACTGGGGACAGTACAATGAGCAGTTCTTC	CASSHWGQYNEQFF
TRBJ1-1	TRBV27	NA	NA	TGTGCCAGCAGTTTATCAGTCAGGGGAGGCACTGAAGCTTTCTTT	CASSLSVRGGTEAFF
TRBJ1-5	TRBV7-9	NA	NA	TGTGCCAGCAGCCGAGGAGGTCAGCCCCAGCATTTT	CASSRGGQPQHF
TRBJ1-4	TRBV28	NA	TRBD1	TGTGCCAGCAGTCCCAGGACAGGTCTCACAACTAATGAAAAACTGTTTTTT	CASSPRTGLTTNEKLFF
TRBJ1-1	TRBV9	NA	NA	TGTGCCAGCAGCGTAGCCTCGGACACTGAAGCTTTCTTT	CASSVASDTEAFF
TRBJ1-2	TRBV7-2	NA	TRBD1	TGTGCCAGCAGCCCAGAGGGACAGATCTATGGCTACACCTTC	CASSPEGQIYGYTF
TRBJ2-7	TRBV7-9	NA	TRBD2	TGTGCCAGCAGCGGTAGCGGGAGTGCCTACGAGCAGTACTTC	CASSGSGSAYEQYF
TRBJ1-2	TRBV4-2	NA	NA	TGTGCCAGCAGCCAAAAGATAGGAGCGGGGCGCTATGGCTACACCTTC	CASSQKIGAGRYGYTF
TRBJ2-3	TRBV27	NA	NA	TGTGCCAGCAGTCCAACAGGAAGCACGCAGTATTTT	CASSPTGSTQYF
TRBJ1-6	TRBV20-1	NA	NA	TGCAGTGCCCCTGGAGTTGGTTTCCTCCACTTT	CSAPGVGFLHF
TRBJ2-7	TRBV29-1	NA	NA	TGCAGCGTGGATACAGGTGGACGAGAGCAGTACTTC	CSVDTGGREQYF
TRBJ2-5	TRBV7-9	NA	TRBD2	TGTGCCAGCAGCTCTCGGACTAGCGGGGAGACCCAGTACTTC	CASSSRTSGETQYF
TRBJ2-7	TRBV13	NA	NA	TGTGCCAGCAGCTTAGGCGGGACACGCGAGCAGTACTTC	CASSLGGTREQYF
TRBJ2-7	TRBV5-4	NA	NA	TGTGCCAGCAGCTTGGCCCCCTCCAGGGGTTCCTACGAGCAGTACTTC	CASSLAPSRGSYEQYF
TRBJ1-2	TRBV29-1	NA	NA	TGCAGCGTTGCTTCCCCGTATGACACCTTC	CSVASPYDTF
TRBJ2-7	TRBV6-5	NA	NA	TGTGCCAGCAGTTACTCGGAGGGCTCGAACTCCTACGAGCAGTACTTC	CASSYSEGSNSYEQYF
TRBJ1-2	TRBV2	once	NA	TGTGCCAGCAGTGAAGAACGGGGTCGGGGCTATGGCTACACCTTC	CASSEERGRGYGYTF
TRBJ1-2	TRBV7-3	NA	NA	TGTGCCAGCAGCCCTGCTTCCGGCTATGGCTACACCTTC	CASSPASGYGYTF
TRBJ2-1	TRBV10-3	NA	TRBD2	TGTGCCATCAGTGCATTTCAAGCTGGACTAGCGGGATCAAATGAGCAGTTCTTC	CAISAFQAGLAGSNEQFF
TRBJ2-2	TRBV2	NA	NA	TGTGCCAGCAGAGGACAGATCACCGGGGAGCTGTTTTTT	CASRGQITGELFF
TRBJ2-4	TRBV4-1	NA	TRBD2	TGCGCCAGCAGCGAACCGGGACTAGCGACCAAAAACATTCAGTACTTC	CASSEPGLATKNIQYF
TRBJ2-2	TRBV6-1	NA	NA	TGTGCCAGCAGAAGGGGGTCCGGGGAGCTGTTTTTT	CASRRGSGELFF